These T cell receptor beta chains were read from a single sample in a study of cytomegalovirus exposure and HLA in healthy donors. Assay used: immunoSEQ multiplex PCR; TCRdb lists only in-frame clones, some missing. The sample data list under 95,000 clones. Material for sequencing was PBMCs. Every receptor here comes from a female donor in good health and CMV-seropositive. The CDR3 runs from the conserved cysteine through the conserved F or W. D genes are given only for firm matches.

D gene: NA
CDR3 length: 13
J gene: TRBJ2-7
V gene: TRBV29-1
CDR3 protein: CSVEMTDNYEQYF

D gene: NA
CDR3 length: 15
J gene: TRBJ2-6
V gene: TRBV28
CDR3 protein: CASSETASGANVLTF

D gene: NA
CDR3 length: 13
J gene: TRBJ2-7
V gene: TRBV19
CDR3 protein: CASSPDYQYEQYF

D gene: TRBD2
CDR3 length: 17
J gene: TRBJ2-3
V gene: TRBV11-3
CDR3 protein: CASSPWTSGGTTDTQYF

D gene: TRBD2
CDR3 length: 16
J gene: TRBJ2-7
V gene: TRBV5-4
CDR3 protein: CASSLKLAGGPYEQYF

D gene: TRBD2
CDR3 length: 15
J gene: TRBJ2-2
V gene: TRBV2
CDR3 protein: CASSRTSGVTGELFF

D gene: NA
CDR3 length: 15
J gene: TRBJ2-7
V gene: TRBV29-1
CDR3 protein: CSVEVWGESAYEQYF

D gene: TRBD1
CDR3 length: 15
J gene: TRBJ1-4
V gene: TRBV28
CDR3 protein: CASSPGQGAGEKLFF

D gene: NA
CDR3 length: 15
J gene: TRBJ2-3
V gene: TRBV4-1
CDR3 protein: CASRTGQGRSDTQYF

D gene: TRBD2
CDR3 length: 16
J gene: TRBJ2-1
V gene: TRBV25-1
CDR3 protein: CASSSPTSGSWDEQFF

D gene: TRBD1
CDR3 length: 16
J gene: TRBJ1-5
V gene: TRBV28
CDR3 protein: CASSPSGQGKGQPQHF

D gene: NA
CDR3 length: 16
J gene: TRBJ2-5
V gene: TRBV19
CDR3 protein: CASSIIWSGGLETQYF

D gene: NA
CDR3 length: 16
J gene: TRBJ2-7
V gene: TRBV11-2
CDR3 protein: CASSLTLAGRYYEQYF

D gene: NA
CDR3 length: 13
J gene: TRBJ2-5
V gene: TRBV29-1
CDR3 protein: CSVPLAPTETQYF

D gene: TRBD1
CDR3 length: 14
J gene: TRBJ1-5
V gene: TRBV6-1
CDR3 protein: CASRKTGVQQPQHF

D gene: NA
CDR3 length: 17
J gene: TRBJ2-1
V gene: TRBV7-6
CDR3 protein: CASSLVDSPNTYNEQFF

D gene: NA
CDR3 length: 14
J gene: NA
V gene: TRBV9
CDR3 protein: CASSVAGNAYEQYF

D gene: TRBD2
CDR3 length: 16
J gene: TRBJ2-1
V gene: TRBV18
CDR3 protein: CASSPPNSGSFYEQFF

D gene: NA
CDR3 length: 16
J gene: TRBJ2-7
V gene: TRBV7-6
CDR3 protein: CASSLAHGELSDEQYF

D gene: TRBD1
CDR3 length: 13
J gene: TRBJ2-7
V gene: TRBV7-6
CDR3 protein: CASSFGTGAEQYF

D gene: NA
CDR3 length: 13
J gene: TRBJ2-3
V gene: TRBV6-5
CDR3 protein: CASSPPGTDTQYF

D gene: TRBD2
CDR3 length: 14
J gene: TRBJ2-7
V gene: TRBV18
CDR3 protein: CASSTGGVPYEQYF

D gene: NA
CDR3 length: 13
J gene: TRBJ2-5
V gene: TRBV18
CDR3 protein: CASSPPSEETQYF

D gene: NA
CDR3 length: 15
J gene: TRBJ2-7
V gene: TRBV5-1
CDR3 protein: CASSPMSLVSYEQYF

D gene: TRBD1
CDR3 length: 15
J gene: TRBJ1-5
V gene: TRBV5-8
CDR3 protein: CASPRGRTGNQPQHF

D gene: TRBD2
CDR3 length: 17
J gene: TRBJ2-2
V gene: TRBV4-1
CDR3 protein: CASSLTSGGGPPGELFF

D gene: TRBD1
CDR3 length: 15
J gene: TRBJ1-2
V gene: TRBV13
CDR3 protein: CASSWNRQGANGYTF

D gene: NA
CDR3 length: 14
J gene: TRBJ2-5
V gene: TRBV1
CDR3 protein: CTSSRGLTGREQYF

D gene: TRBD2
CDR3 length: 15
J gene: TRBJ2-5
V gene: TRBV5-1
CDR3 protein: CASSLGSGGQETQYF

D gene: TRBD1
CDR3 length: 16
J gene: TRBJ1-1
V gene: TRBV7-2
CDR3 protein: CASSFSPQGRDTEAFF

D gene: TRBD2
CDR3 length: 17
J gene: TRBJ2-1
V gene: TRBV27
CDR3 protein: CASSSPGTSGLDNEQFF

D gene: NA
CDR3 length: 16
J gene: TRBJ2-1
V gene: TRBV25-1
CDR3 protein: CASSEFGGVQGNEQFF

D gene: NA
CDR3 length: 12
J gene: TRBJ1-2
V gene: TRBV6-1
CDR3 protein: CASSSQGYGYTF

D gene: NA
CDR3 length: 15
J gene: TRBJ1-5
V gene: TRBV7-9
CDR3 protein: CASSLGPGLNQPQHF

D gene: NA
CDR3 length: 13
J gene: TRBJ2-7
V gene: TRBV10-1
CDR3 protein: CASSEVGGYEQYF

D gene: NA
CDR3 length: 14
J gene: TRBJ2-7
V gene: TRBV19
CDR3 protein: CASSIGLAHAEQYF

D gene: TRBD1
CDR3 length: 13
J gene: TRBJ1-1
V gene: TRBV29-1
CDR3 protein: CSVEGQENTEAFF

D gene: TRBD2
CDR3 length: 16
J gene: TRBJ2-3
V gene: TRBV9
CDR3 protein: CASSTSGGASTDTQYF

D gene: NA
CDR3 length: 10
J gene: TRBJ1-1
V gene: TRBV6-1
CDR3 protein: CASRASEAFF

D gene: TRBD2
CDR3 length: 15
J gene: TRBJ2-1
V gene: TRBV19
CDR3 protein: CASSISGLGDNEQFF

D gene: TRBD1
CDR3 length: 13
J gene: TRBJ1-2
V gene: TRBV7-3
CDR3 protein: CASSLDRDYGYTF

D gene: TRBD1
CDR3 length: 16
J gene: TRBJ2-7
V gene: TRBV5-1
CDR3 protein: CASSLRVGDSAYEQYF

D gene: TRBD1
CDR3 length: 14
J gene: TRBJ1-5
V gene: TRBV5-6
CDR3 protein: CASSSGQGDQPQHF

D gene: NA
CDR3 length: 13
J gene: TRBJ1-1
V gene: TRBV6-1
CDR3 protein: CASTPSGVHKAFF

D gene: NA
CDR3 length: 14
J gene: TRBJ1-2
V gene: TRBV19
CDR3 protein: CASRKGPDNYGYTF